This TCR beta chain was profiled in a study of cytomegalovirus exposure and HLA in healthy donors. The study's findings and limits: Subsequent analysis of the 110 or so validation repertoires found a tendency for first-cohort TCR clusters to co-occur.

The sample holds one count of this clone. Its antigen remains unidentified. V shed 5 bases, J shed 6 bases, and the junction held 9 bases outside the gene matches. Germline V gene data show CDR1 as SGHAT and CDR2 as FQNNGV. CDR3 length: 16 residues. TCRdb's copy holds only in-frame clones and misses some; the assay was immunoSEQ multiplex PCR. The sample yields 100,000 to 150,000 clones, 89% seen once. The specimen was PBMCs. The clonotype comes from a young woman in good health and CMV-seronegative. This chain connects TRBV11-2 to TRBJ2-3; 12 bases agree with TRBD2. The DNA of the CDR3 is TGTGCCAGCAGCACCCGCCTAGCGGGGGGGCCTGATACGCAGTATTTT. Residues: CASSTRLAGGPDTQYF. Full variable domain (remainder filled in from reference TRBV11-2 and TRBJ2-3): EAGVAQSPRYKIIEKRQSVAFWCNPISGHATLYWYQQILGQGPKLLIQFQNNGVVDDSQLPKDRFSAERLKGVDSTLKIQPAKLEDSAVYLCASSTRLAGGPDTQYFGPGTRLTVL.